Listed here are 2 T cell receptor beta chains from one sample, sequenced in a study of blood T cell repertoires in COVID-19. This table comes from immunoSEQ multiplex PCR, and its TCRdb copy is limited to in-frame clones, with some not included. Among about 140,000 clones listed, 84% were seen once. Sequencing was performed on PBMCs or T cells enriched from blood (not recorded which). The receptors shown here come from a woman in her 50s with acute COVID-19.

The chain joins TRBV7-6 to TRBJ2-1; 11 bases align to TRBD2. The CDR3 is 19 residues long. Germline CDR1 reads SGHVS; CDR2 reads FNYEAQ. V dropped 0 bases and J dropped 9; count of bases not matched to a gene: 16. The CDR3 protein is CASSLAGLAGGSLFSEQFF. Written as DNA, the CDR3 is TGTGCCAGCAGCTTAGCGGGTCTAGCGGGAGGTTCTTTGTTCAGTGAGCAGTTCTTC.

The chain combines TRBV27 with TRBJ1-2; TRBD1 matches 7 bases. Germline lookup yields CDR1 MNHEY and CDR2 SMNVEV (reference sequence). Trimming cost V 8 bases and J 1 base; bases outside gene matches: 7. This CDR3 is built from 14 residues. The CDR3 region has the DNA TGTGCCAGCGCCTCCGGGGACAGTAACTATGGCTACACCTTC. This sequence encodes CASASGDSNYGYTF.